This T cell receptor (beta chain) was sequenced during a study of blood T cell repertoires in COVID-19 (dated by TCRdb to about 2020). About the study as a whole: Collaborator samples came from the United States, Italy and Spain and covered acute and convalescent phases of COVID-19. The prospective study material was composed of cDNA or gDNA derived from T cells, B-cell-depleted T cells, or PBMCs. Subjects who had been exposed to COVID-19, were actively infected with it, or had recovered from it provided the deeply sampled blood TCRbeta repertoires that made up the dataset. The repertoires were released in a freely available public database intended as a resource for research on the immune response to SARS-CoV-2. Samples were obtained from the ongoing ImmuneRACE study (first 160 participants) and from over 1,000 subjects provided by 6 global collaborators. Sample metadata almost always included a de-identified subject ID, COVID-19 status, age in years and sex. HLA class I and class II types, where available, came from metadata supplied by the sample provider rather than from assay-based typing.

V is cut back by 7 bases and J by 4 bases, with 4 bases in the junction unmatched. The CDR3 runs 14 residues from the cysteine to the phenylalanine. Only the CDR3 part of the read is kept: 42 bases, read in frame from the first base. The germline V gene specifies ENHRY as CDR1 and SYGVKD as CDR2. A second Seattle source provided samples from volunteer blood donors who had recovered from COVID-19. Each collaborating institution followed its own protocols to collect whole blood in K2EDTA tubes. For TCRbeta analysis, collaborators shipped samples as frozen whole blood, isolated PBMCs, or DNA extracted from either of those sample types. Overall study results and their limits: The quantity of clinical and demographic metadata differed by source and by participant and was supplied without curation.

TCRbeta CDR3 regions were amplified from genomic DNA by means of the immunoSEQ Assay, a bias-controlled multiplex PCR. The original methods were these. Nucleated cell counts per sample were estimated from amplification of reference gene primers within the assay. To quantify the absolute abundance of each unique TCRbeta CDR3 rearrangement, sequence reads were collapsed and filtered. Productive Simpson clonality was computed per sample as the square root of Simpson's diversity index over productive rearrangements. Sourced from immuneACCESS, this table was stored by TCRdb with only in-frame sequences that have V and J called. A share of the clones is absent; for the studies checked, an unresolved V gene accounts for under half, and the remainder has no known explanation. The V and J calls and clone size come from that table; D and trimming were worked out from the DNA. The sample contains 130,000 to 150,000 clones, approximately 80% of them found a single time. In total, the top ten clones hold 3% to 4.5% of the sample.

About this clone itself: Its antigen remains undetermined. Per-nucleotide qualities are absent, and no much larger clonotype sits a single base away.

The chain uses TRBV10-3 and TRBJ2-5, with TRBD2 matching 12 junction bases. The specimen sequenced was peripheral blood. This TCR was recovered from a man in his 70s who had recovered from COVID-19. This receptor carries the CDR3 CAIKRGLAGETQYF. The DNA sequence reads TGTGCCATCAAAAGGGGACTAGCGGGAGAGACCCAGTACTTC.